Below are 28 T cell receptor beta chains sequenced from a single sample in a study of T cells in women clearing cervical HPV infection. Sequenced by immunoSEQ multiplex PCR; TCRdb stores in-frame clones only, minus some. The sample has some 20,000 clones; the top ten hold 6.5% to 8.5%. Sequenced sample: blood buffy coat. These receptors all come from a woman aged 18-70 years with a cervical HPV16 infection that either progressed to CIN3+ or cleared (not recorded which).

On this clone itself: The read terminates 3 residues ahead of where the CDR3 ends, so the germline J gene completes it. V and J are TRBV12-5 and TRBJ2-1, with D possibly TRBD1 on 5 matching bases. V lost 1 base and J lost 5, with 15 bases in between. The germline CDR1 and CDR2 sequences are LGHNT and FRNRAP. CDR3 length: 16 amino acids. The CDR3 DNA, read in part, is TGTGCTAGTGGTTTGGGACAGCCCAGCCTGAACAATGAG. It specifies CASGLGQPSLNNE. The entire CDR3 is CASGLGQPSLNNEQFF.

For this clone: The CDR3 goes on 3 residues after the read ends, and that part is filled in from the germline J gene. The genes are TRBV4-1 and TRBJ2-7, with 7 bases lining up with TRBD2. Unmatched junction bases numbered 2, after V lost 1 base and J lost 5 bases. Germline-derived CDR1 and CDR2 are MGHRA and YSYEKL. CDR3 length equals 13 residues. The sequenced CDR3 bases are TGCGCCAGCAGCCAAGGTGGGGGGGACGAG. Encoded protein: CASSQGGGDE. The whole CDR3 is CASSQGGGDEQYF.

Worth noting for this clone: One end of the junction does not line up with germline, which may come from a read error. Sequencing ends 3 residues short of the CDR3 end; the germline J gene provides the rest. The chain links TRBV4-2 to TRBJ1-1; TRBD1 might be the D (5 bases). Germline V gene data show CDR1 as LGHNA and CDR2 as YNFKEQ. CDR3 size: 15 residues. CDR3 sequence: CASSLIQGVNTEAFF. CDR3 DNA (partial): TGCGCCAGCAGCCTCATTCAAGGGGTGAACACTGAA.

Turning to this clone: The read ends 3 residues early relative to the CDR3; the germline J gene fills the gap. This sequence joins TRBV28 and TRBJ2-7; TRBD2 is a possible D gene (6 bases). Per the germline V gene, CDR1 is MDHEN and CDR2 is SYDVKM. The CDR3 contains 13 residues. Trimming shortened V by 2 bases and J by 6 bases, and 11 bases separated the two germline ends. The CDR3 is CASSLGGGFEQYF. The CDR3 bases that were read are TGTGCCAGCAGTTTAGGTGGGGGGTTCGAG.

Concerning this clone itself: The CDR3 end lies 3 residues beyond the end of the read and is filled in from the germline J gene. The chain is built from TRBV2 and TRBJ1-4, with D possibly TRBD1 on 6 matching bases. CDR1 and CDR2 (germline): SNHLY, FYNNEI. CDR3 size: 15 residues. The chain's CDR3 is CASSGFGRGYSPLFF. The sequenced part of the CDR3 DNA is TGTGCCAGCAGTGGATTCGGCAGGGGTTATTCACCA.

Concerning this clone: The sequence runs out 3 residues before the end of the CDR3; the remainder is reconstructed from the germline J gene. V is TRBV16 and J is TRBJ2-3; possibly TRBD1 for D (6 bases). Germline CDR1 is KGHSY and CDR2 is FQNENV. V was clipped by 3 bases and J by 4 bases, with 11 bases between them. The CDR3 extends over 14 amino acids. Here the CDR3 reads CASSHQGQADTQYF. Incomplete CDR3 DNA: TGTGCCAGCAGCCATCAGGGGCAGGCAGATACG. The variable domain in full, with the rest retrieved from reference TRBV16 and TRBJ2-3, is GEEVAQTPKHLVRGEGQKAKLYCAPIKGHSYVFWYQQVLKNEFKFLISFQNENVFDETGMPKERFSAKCLPNSPCSLEIQATKLEDSAVYFCASSHQGQADTQYFGPGTRLTVL.

A note on this clone: The sequenced fragment ends 3 residues before the CDR3 boundary, so the rest is inferred from the germline J gene. The gene calls are TRBV20-1 and TRBJ2-7; either TRBD1 or TRBD2 may supply D (5 bases each). The V gene's germline CDR1 is DFQATT and CDR2 SNEGSKA (reference sequence). There are 15 residues in the CDR3. The V and J ends lost 1 base and 4 bases respectively, with 17 bases between them. Here the CDR3 reads CSARGRQGVGYEQYF. The covered CDR3 bases are TGCAGTGCTAGAGGGAGGCAGGGAGTGGGGTACGAG.

Points on this clone: With the read ending 3 residues before the CDR3 end, the germline J gene is used to fill in that end. The chain couples TRBV10-3 to TRBJ2-4; 12 positions match TRBD2. The CDR3 is 16 amino acids. Germline CDR1 ENHRY, CDR2 SYGVKD. CDR3 DNA (partial): TGTGCCATCAGTCGGACTAGCGGGGCCCCAGAGAGTCGT. As protein: CAISRTSGAPESR. The whole CDR3 region reads CAISRTSGAPESRQYF.

Notes on this clone: Read data end 3 residues before the CDR3 end; the end is taken from the germline J gene. The chain joins TRBV5-1 to TRBJ2-3; D possibly corresponds to TRBD1 (5 bases). The CDR3 runs to 15 residues. CDR1 is SGHRS and CDR2 is YFSETQ in the germline V gene. V was cut by 3 bases and J by 0 bases, with 11 bases left in between. CDR3: CASSSQGASTDTQYF. CDR3 DNA (partial): TGCGCCAGCAGCTCCCAGGGCGCTAGCACAGATACG. Full variable domain (rest looked up from reference TRBV5-1 and TRBJ2-3): KAGVTQTPRYLIKTRGQQVTLSCSPISGHRSVSWYQQTPGQGLQFLFEYFSETQRNKGNFPGRFSGRQFSNSRSEMNVSTLELGDSALYLCASSSQGASTDTQYFGPGTRLTVL.

Points on this clone: The CDR3 goes on 3 residues after the read ends, and that part is filled in from the germline J gene. The V call is TRBV20-1, the J call TRBJ2-7; tentatively, D is TRBD1 (6 bases). The CDR3 sequence is 14 residues long. Germline CDR1 and CDR2: DFQATT and SNEGSKA (reference sequence). Trimming stripped 6 bases from V and 0 bases from J, with 15 bases between. CDR3 bases read: TGCAGTGCCCCATGGGGGCTACACTCCTACGAG. Residues: CSAPWGLHSYE. The entire CDR3 protein is CSAPWGLHSYEQYF.

Comments on this clone: Sequencing ends 3 residues short of the CDR3 end; the germline J gene provides the rest. V is TRBV13 and J is TRBJ1-1; no clear D gene. The CDR3 runs to 13 residues. Germline-derived CDR1 and CDR2 are PRHDT and FYEKMQ (reference sequence). V was cut by 6 bases and J by 0 bases, with 8 bases left in between. The CDR3 sequence is CASRLGLNTEAFF. The DNA read from the CDR3 is TGTGCCAGCAGACTGGGCCTGAACACTGAA.

With regard to this clone: The junction does not match germline at one end; this may be a read error. The read terminates 3 residues ahead of where the CDR3 ends, so the germline J gene completes it. This CDR3 is also generated by other DNA sequences in the sample. The V and J genes are TRBV18 and TRBJ1-3; 10 bases fit TRBD1. Germline V CDR1 and CDR2: KGHSH, LQKENI. This CDR3 has 18 amino acids. The sequenced CDR3 bases are TGTGCCAGCTCACCTGCCGGGACAGGGGCGAGCTCTGGAAACACA. Translating gives CASSPAGTGASSGNT. The entire CDR3 reads CASSPAGTGASSGNTIYF.

Points on this clone: From the germline J gene comes the end of the CDR3, since the read stops 3 residues before it. The chain combines TRBV5-6 with TRBJ2-2, with 7 bases aligning to TRBD2. The CDR3 has 15 residues. CDR1 SGHDT and CDR2 YYEEEE come from the germline V gene. The covered CDR3 bases are TGTGCCAGCAGCTTGGCCGGCCAGGGAGGGTGGAAG. Translation gives CASSLAGQGGWK. The entire CDR3 protein is CASSLAGQGGWKLFF.

As regards this clone: With the read ending 3 residues before the CDR3 end, the germline J gene is used to fill in that end. This chain uses TRBV23-1 with TRBJ2-1; TRBD2 is a possible D gene (7 bases). TRBV23-1 is treated as an ORF (open reading frame) with a function not yet certain. CDR3 length: 17 residues. Trimming took off 10 bases at V and 7 bases at J, with 29 bases between the two ends. The DNA read from the CDR3 is TGCGCCAAGGGACAATCAGGGCATCGGGAGGCGGAAAATGAG. The encoded protein is CAKGQSGHREAENE. In full, the CDR3 reads CAKGQSGHREAENEQFF.

In regard to this clone: The observed sequence ends 3 residues before the CDR3 terminus, with the missing tail filled in from the germline J gene. The chain combines TRBV7-7 with TRBJ2-7, with 7 nucleotides matching TRBD2. The germline V gene encodes CDR1 SSHAT and CDR2 FNYEAQ (reference sequence). This CDR3 comprises 15 residues. V was clipped by 6 bases and J by 2 bases; unmatched bases: 10. The CDR3 spells CASSPDPSGAYEQYF. CDR3 DNA (partial): TGTGCCAGCAGTCCCGACCCGAGCGGGGCCTACGAG. The whole variable domain, filled in from reference TRBV7-7 and TRBJ2-7, reads GAGVSQSPRYKVTKRGQDVTLRCDPISSHATLYWYQQALGQGPEFLTYFNYEAQPDKSGLPSDRFSAERPEGSISTLTIQRTEQRDSAMYRCASSPDPSGAYEQYFGPGTRLTVT.

As for this clone: The missing CDR3 end, 3 residues past where the read stops, is filled in from the germline J gene. The rearrangement joins TRBV3-1 (or the pseudogene TRBV3-2) to TRBJ1-1, with D possibly being TRBD1 (6 bases). V was cut by 4 bases and J by 5 bases, with 11 bases left in between. Germline V gives CDR1 LGHDT, CDR2 YNNKEL (reference sequence). This CDR3 spans 13 amino acids. CDR3 DNA (partial): TGTGCCAGCAGCCGGAACAGGGAAACTGAA. Translating gives CASSRNRETE. The CDR3 as a whole reads CASSRNRETEAFF.

As regards this clone: The read terminates 3 residues ahead of where the CDR3 ends, so the germline J gene completes it. The chain links TRBV13 to TRBJ1-2; 9 bases align to TRBD1. Germline CDR1 reads PRHDT; CDR2 reads FYEKMQ (reference sequence). V lost 6 bases, J lost 1 base, and 6 bases stayed unmatched. The length of the CDR3 is 15 residues. Partial CDR3 DNA: TGTGCCAGCAGAGCCGGGACAGGGATTAACTATGGC. Residues: CASRAGTGINYG. The CDR3 in full is CASRAGTGINYGYTF.

With regard to this clone: The CDR3 end lies 3 residues beyond the end of the read and is filled in from the germline J gene. The genes are TRBV20-1 and TRBJ1-2; D is perhaps TRBD1 (5 bases). Trimming left V 0 bases short and J 5 bases short, with 13 bases between. Germline lookup yields CDR1 DFQATT and CDR2 SNEGSKA (reference sequence). The CDR3 consists of 14 residues. CDR3 DNA (partial): TGCAGTGCTAGAGATGCCCGGGGGGTGTATGGC. This gives the protein CSARDARGVYG. The complete CDR3 protein is CSARDARGVYGYTF.

A note on this clone: The read halts 3 residues ahead of the CDR3 end, with the missing end drawn from the germline J gene. The chain has TRBV20-1 and TRBJ2-5; 13 bases align to TRBD2. The ends lost 4 bases at V and 1 base at J; junction bases unmatched: 3. Germline CDR1 reads DFQATT; CDR2 reads SNEGSKA (reference sequence). CDR3 size: 15 residues. The part of the CDR3 DNA that was read is TGCAGTGCTACAAGGACTAGCGGGAGCCAAGAGACC. This encodes CSATRTSGSQET. The full CDR3 reads CSATRTSGSQETQYF.

Regarding this clone: The read stops 3 residues short of the end of the CDR3; the missing end is completed from the germline J gene. V usage is TRBV7-6 and J usage is TRBJ1-2, with D possibly being TRBD1 (6 bases). The CDR3 runs to 15 residues. CDR1 is SGHVS and CDR2 is FNYEAQ in the germline V gene. The CDR3 DNA, read in part, is TGTGCCAGCAGCTTAGTTGGCGGGGGCACAGATACC. It yields the protein CASSLVGGGTDT. The entire CDR3 protein is CASSLVGGGTDTYTF.

Concerning this clone itself: The observed sequence ends 3 residues before the CDR3 terminus, with the missing tail filled in from the germline J gene. This chain uses TRBV18 with TRBJ2-1, with 10 bases that match TRBD2. The CDR3 is made up of 15 amino acids. Germline CDR1 and CDR2: KGHSH and LQKENI. Losses at the gene ends were 4 bases for V and 5 bases for J; bases not matched to a gene: 5. CDR3 protein: CASSLGLAANNEQFF. CDR3 bases read: TGTGCCAGCTCACTTGGACTAGCGGCAAACAATGAG.

Note on this clone: The read stops 3 residues short of the end of the CDR3; the missing end is completed from the germline J gene. The gene calls are TRBV28 and TRBJ2-2, with D perhaps matching TRBD1 (5 bases). CDR3 length: 16 residues. Germline assignment: CDR1 MDHEN and CDR2 SYDVKM. Trimming cost V 4 bases and J 3 bases, with 15 bases left between them. The CDR3 sequence is CASSSVTGPDTGELFF. The covered CDR3 bases are TGTGCCAGCAGTTCGGTTACAGGTCCCGACACCGGGGAG. The entire variable domain, with the rest obtained from reference TRBV28 and TRBJ2-2, is as follows: DVKVTQSSRYLVKRTGEKVFLECVQDMDHENMFWYRQDPGLGLRLIYFSYDVKMKEKGDIPEGYSVSREKKERFSLILESASTNQTSMYLCASSSVTGPDTGELFFGEGSRLTVL.

In regard to this clone: The CDR3 is cut off 3 residues early in the read; its end comes from the germline J gene. The chain carries TRBV20-1 and TRBJ2-7; unclear D gene. Looked up from germline, CDR1 is DFQATT and CDR2 is SNEGSKA (reference sequence). The CDR3 is made up of 16 amino acids. Trimming stripped 0 bases from V and 0 bases from J, with 15 bases between. The CDR3 here is CSARDLALHLSYEQYF. The part of the CDR3 DNA that was read is TGCAGTGCTAGAGATTTGGCCCTCCACCTCTCCTACGAG.

Notes on this clone: Read sequence stops 3 residues before the CDR3 end, and the germline J gene provides the missing end. This chain links TRBV6-2 or TRBV6-3 with TRBJ2-1; TRBD2 matches 11 bases. Germline values: CDR1 MNHEY, CDR2 SVGEGT. J gave up 5 bases and V 6 bases, and 3 bases lay outside the gene matches. This CDR3 spans 14 amino acids. The CDR3 region is CASRVAGGNNEQFF. The sequenced CDR3 bases are TGTGCCAGCAGGGTAGCGGGAGGGAACAATGAG.

Turning to this clone: Read coverage stops 3 residues before the CDR3 terminus; the germline J gene supplies the remainder. The rearrangement joins TRBV2 to TRBJ1-2; D remains ambiguous. Per germline, CDR1 SNHLY and CDR2 FYNNEI. The CDR3 sequence is 14 residues long. CDR3: CASKGLAGLDTYTF. CDR3 DNA, as far as it was read: TGTGCCAGCAAAGGACTAGCGGGATTAGATACC.

In regard to this clone: Read sequence stops 3 residues before the CDR3 end, and the germline J gene provides the missing end. The chain couples TRBV7-9 to TRBJ2-3; D call uncertain. V was pared by 5 bases and J by 8 bases, with 11 bases between. There are 12 residues in the CDR3. Germline V gene sequence: CDR1 SEHNR, CDR2 FQNEAQ (reference sequence). The CDR3 bases that were read are TGTGCCAGCAGCCCCCTAGAGGTTACG. Translating it yields CASSPLEVT. In full, the CDR3 reads CASSPLEVTQYF.

Worth noting for this clone: An end of the junction differs from the germline gene, which may be a read error. The sequence runs out 3 residues before the end of the CDR3; the remainder is reconstructed from the germline J gene. This sequence joins TRBV4-2 and TRBJ2-7; D gene ambiguous. CDR3 length: 14 residues. In germline, CDR1 is LGHNA, CDR2 YNFKEQ. CDR3 DNA (partial): TGCGCCAGCAGCCAAGGCCTAGGCTCCTACGAG. This sequence encodes CASSQGLGSYE. The full-length CDR3 reads as CASSQGLGSYEQYF.

Remarks on this clone: With the read ending 3 residues before the CDR3 end, the germline J gene is used to fill in that end. V and J are TRBV7-8 and TRBJ1-6; possible D gene TRBD1, 6 bases. CDR1 SGHVS and CDR2 FQNEAQ come from the germline V gene. CDR3 length: 14 residues. V shed 1 base and J shed 7 bases, with 8 bases lying between them. CDR3 bases read: TGTGCCAGCAGCTTAGAGGGGGGGAATTCACCC. Its protein is CASSLEGGNSP. The complete CDR3 protein is CASSLEGGNSPLHF.